Following are 24 T cell receptor beta chains from one sample sequenced in a study of OX40 agonist ivuxolimab in advanced cancers. The method was immunoSEQ multiplex PCR; TCRdb's version includes in-frame clones alone and lacks a portion of them. The table lists over 65,000 clones, around 83% of them singletons, with approximately 2.2% in the top ten. The sample consisted of CD4+ or CD8+ T cells sorted from blood, taken in a trial of the OX40 agonist ivuxolimab. All receptors come from an adult with an advanced solid tumor such as melanoma, head and neck, liver or kidney cancer.

The chain is built from TRBV7-3 and TRBJ2-6; D uncertain. The CDR3 runs to 16 residues. Trimming cost V 5 bases and J 4 bases, with 15 bases left between them. CDR1 SGHTA and CDR2 FQGTGA come from the germline V gene. CDR3 protein: CASSPPRVRGANVLTF. CDR3 nucleotide sequence: TGTGCCAGCAGCCCACCCCGGGTCCGAGGGGCCAACGTCCTGACTTTC.

This chain connects TRBV5-1 to TRBJ2-2; TRBD2 is a possible D gene (6 bases). CDR1 and CDR2 (germline): SGHRS, YFSETQ. The CDR3 consists of 13 residues. Trimming removed 3 bases at V and 6 bases at J, with 9 bases between. The CDR3 DNA is TGCGCCAGCAGCTCGGGAGTGGCCGGGGAGCTGTTTTTT. Amino acids: CASSSGVAGELFF.

The chain is built from TRBV7-2 and TRBJ2-1, with 8 nucleotides matching TRBD2. Losses at the gene ends were 5 bases for V and 15 bases for J; bases not matched to a gene: 12. Germline V gene lookup returns CDR1 SGHTA and CDR2 FQGNSA. The CDR3 is made up of 13 amino acids. In nucleotides, the CDR3 is TGTGCCAGCAGCCGGGAGGGGGAGCTCCGGTGGTTCTTC. It specifies CASSREGELRWFF. The full variable domain, its missing parts supplied by reference TRBV7-2 and TRBJ2-1, is GAGVSQSPSNKVTEKGKDVELRCDPISGHTALYWYRQSLGQGLEFLIYFQGNSAPDKSGLPSDRFSAERTGGSVSTLTIQRTQQEDSAVYLCASSREGELRWFFGPGTRLTVL.

This clone has a single count. The chain has TRBV4-1 and TRBJ1-2; D perhaps matches TRBD1 (6 bases). Looked up from germline, CDR1 is MGHRA and CDR2 is YSYEKL. Between the trimmed V and J ends, which lost 1 base and 4 bases, there was a span of 13 bases. The CDR3 consists of 15 residues. CDR3 sequence reads: CASSQAQGNLYGYTF. The CDR3 nucleotides read TGCGCCAGCAGCCAAGCACAGGGAAATCTCTATGGCTACACCTTC.

This clone was detected a few times. The gene calls are TRBV5-1 and TRBJ2-3; the D gene is possibly TRBD2 (5 bases). The CDR3 consists of 16 residues. CDR1 is SGHRS and CDR2 is YFSETQ in the germline V gene. V shed 0 bases and J shed 3 bases, with 14 bases lying between them. CDR3 sequence: CASSLVPGTPTDTQYF. As DNA, the CDR3 is TGCGCCAGCAGCTTGGTTCCGGGAACCCCTACAGATACGCAGTATTTT. Full variable domain (remainder filled in from reference TRBV5-1 and TRBJ2-3): KAGVTQTPRYLIKTRGQQVTLSCSPISGHRSVSWYQQTPGQGLQFLFEYFSETQRNKGNFPGRFSGRQFSNSRSEMNVSTLELGDSALYLCASSLVPGTPTDTQYFGPGTRLTVL.

The chain employs TRBV11-3 and TRBJ2-5, with D hard to call. This CDR3 region has 15 residues. Trimming shortened V by 4 bases and J by 5 bases, and 17 bases separated the two germline ends. Germline CDR1 and CDR2: SGHNT and YENEEA. CDR3 sequence: CASSSGRSSQETQYF. The CDR3 bases are TGTGCCAGCAGCTCCGGGCGAAGTAGTCAGGAGACCCAGTACTTC. Filled out from reference TRBV11-3 and TRBJ2-5, the complete variable domain reads EAGVVQSPRYKIIEKKQPVAFWCNPISGHNTLYWYLQNLGQGPELLIRYENEEAVDDSQLPKDRFSAERLKGVDSTLKIQPAELGDSAVYLCASSSGRSSQETQYFGPGTRLLVL.

V is TRBV18 and J is TRBJ1-3; D is uncertain. V gave up 11 bases and J gave up 0 bases, with 17 bases separating them. CDR1 is KGHSH and CDR2 is LQKENI in the germline V gene. The CDR3 consists of 15 residues. The CDR3 DNA sequence: TGTGCCGGCACCCGGGCCTCCGGCTCTGGAAACACCATATATTTT. It specifies CAGTRASGSGNTIYF.

This chain links TRBV7-9 with TRBJ2-3; possible D gene TRBD2, 5 bases. Per germline, CDR1 SEHNR and CDR2 FQNEAQ (reference sequence). V dropped 0 bases and J dropped 2 bases, with 12 bases sitting between them. The CDR3 is 16 residues long. The CDR3 sequence is CASSLAASRLTDTQYF. The DNA of the CDR3 is TGTGCCAGCAGCTTAGCGGCTAGCAGACTCACAGATACGCAGTATTTT.

The count of this clone is one. The gene calls are TRBV6-5 and TRBJ2-2, with D tentatively TRBD1 (6 bases). From germline, CDR1 is MNHEY and CDR2 SVGAGI. The CDR3 runs to 15 residues. V lost 6 bases to trimming and J lost 1 base, with 12 bases between them. The CDR3 loop reads CASRSQGKNTGELFF. The DNA for the CDR3 is TGTGCCAGCAGATCACAGGGAAAGAACACCGGGGAGCTGTTTTTT.

This clone was picked up a small number of times. The CDR3 sequence: CASSPPDGRGRDTQYF. CDR3 coding DNA: TGTGCCAGCTCACCACCAGACGGTAGGGGGAGGGATACGCAGTATTTT. The V and J genes are TRBV18 and TRBJ2-3; D is tentatively TRBD1 or TRBD2 (6 bases each). CDR3 length equals 16 residues. Trimming shortened V by 0 bases and J by 6 bases, and 16 bases separated the two germline ends. Germline values: CDR1 KGHSH, CDR2 LQKENI.

On this clone itself: Other nucleotide sequences in the sample specify the same CDR3. The chain has TRBV5-1 and TRBJ2-6, with D unresolved. The CDR3 runs 13 residues. Germline-derived CDR1 and CDR2 are SGHRS and YFSETQ. Trimming pared 5 bases from V and 2 bases from J, leaving 5 bases between. This CDR3 reads CASRVTGANVLTF. The CDR3 region has the DNA TGCGCCAGCAGGGTTACTGGGGCCAACGTCCTGACTTTC.

The V and J genes are TRBV28 and TRBJ2-7; D is perhaps TRBD1 (5 bases). The V gene's germline CDR1 is MDHEN and CDR2 SYDVKM. This CDR3 is 15 amino acids long. V shed 5 bases and J shed 2 bases, with 16 bases lying between them. CDR3 sequence reads: CASSRPPDSTYEQYF. The CDR3, as DNA: TGTGCCAGCAGTCGCCCCCCCGACAGCACCTACGAGCAGTACTTC.

J is TRBJ1-1 and V is TRBV5-4; D unresolved. V lost 1 base and J lost 1, with 8 bases in between. Germline CDR1 reads SGHNT; CDR2 reads YYREEE (reference sequence). This CDR3 comprises 14 residues. CDR3 amino acids: CASSLSGWNTEAFF. For the CDR3, the DNA is TGTGCCAGCAGCTTGAGCGGGTGGAACACTGAAGCTTTCTTT.

The genes are TRBV5-1 and TRBJ1-6; D uncertain. Between the trimmed V and J ends, which lost 4 bases and 5 bases, there was a span of 13 bases. Germline V gene data show CDR1 as SGHRS and CDR2 as YFSETQ. This CDR3 has 15 amino acids. CDR3: CASSLTSQNNSPLHF. The CDR3 DNA follows: TGCGCCAGCAGCCTGACATCGCAGAATAATTCACCCCTCCACTTT.

This clone has more than one count but fewer than ten. The rearrangement joins TRBV27 to TRBJ2-7; 9 bases are a match to TRBD2. The V segment lost 5 bases and the J segment 4 bases; nucleotides outside the gene matches: 12. The CDR3 has 16 amino acids. Germline V lookup: CDR1 MNHEY, CDR2 SMNVEV (reference sequence). The CDR3 DNA sequence: TGTGCCAGCAGTCATACCTTGGGGCTAGCGGGGTACGAGCAGTACTTC. Protein sequence: CASSHTLGLAGYEQYF.

The J gene is TRBJ2-7, the V gene TRBV5-6; D is unclear. CDR3 size: 13 residues. Trimming pared 2 bases from V and 2 bases from J, leaving 8 bases between. CDR1 SGHDT and CDR2 YYEEEE come from the germline V gene. The CDR3 spells CASSFNGAYEQYF. The CDR3 DNA reads as TGTGCCAGCAGCTTTAACGGCGCCTACGAGCAGTACTTC.

This rearrangement joins TRBV27 to TRBJ2-3; TRBD1 is a possible D gene (6 bases). The V end lost 1 base, the J end lost 2 bases, and 10 bases lay between the germline ends. Germline-derived CDR1 and CDR2 are MNHEY and SMNVEV (reference sequence). The CDR3 spans 15 residues. The CDR3 DNA reads as TGTGCCAGCAGTTTATTGAGGGACATCACAGATACGCAGTATTTT. This sequence encodes CASSLLRDITDTQYF.

The rearrangement links TRBV2 to TRBJ1-2; D is uncertain. With 4 bases removed from V and 0 bases from J, the gap between germline ends came to 15 bases. The CDR3 covers 16 residues. Germline V lookup: CDR1 SNHLY, CDR2 FYNNEI. The CDR3 here is CASSVPVRVANYGYTF. The CDR3 coding sequence is TGTGCCAGCAGTGTTCCGGTGAGGGTAGCTAACTATGGCTACACCTTC. The complete variable domain, with remaining parts taken from reference TRBV2 and TRBJ1-2, reads EPEVTQTPSHQVTQMGQEVILRCVPISNHLYFYWYRQILGQKVEFLVSFYNNEISEKSEIFDDQFSVERPDGSNFTLKIRSTKLEDSAMYFCASSVPVRVANYGYTFGSGTRLTVV.

The rearrangement uses TRBV29-1 and TRBJ1-1, with D uncertain. The CDR3 totals 11 residues. The germline CDR1 and CDR2 sequences are SQVTM and ANQGSEA. The V gene lost 8 bases and the J gene lost 0 bases, with 7 bases spanning the gap. This chain's CDR3 is CSLTVNTEAFF. Written as DNA, the CDR3 is TGCAGCCTAACAGTGAACACTGAAGCTTTCTTT.

This clone was detected once. V is TRBV27 and J is TRBJ2-5; TRBD2 is a possible D gene (6 bases). The germline CDR1 and CDR2 sequences are MNHEY and SMNVEV (reference sequence). The CDR3 covers 16 residues. The V and J ends lost 1 base and 2 bases respectively, with 14 bases between them. Here the CDR3 DNA reads TGTGCCAGCAGTTTATGGGCGGGGACGATTCAAGAGACCCAGTACTTC. The encoded protein is CASSLWAGTIQETQYF.

V gene TRBV5-6 combines with J gene TRBJ1-2; D call uncertain. The germline gives CDR1 SGHDT, CDR2 YYEEEE. This CDR3 is 14 amino acids long. V lost 4 bases to trimming and J lost 7 bases, with 17 bases between them. CDR3 nucleotides: TGTGCCAGCAGCCCCGAATGGGAGCTAGGTGGCTACACCTTC. Its protein is CASSPEWELGGYTF.

A few counts support this clone. CDR3 sequence reads: CASNQGQPNQPQHF. Here the CDR3 DNA reads TGTGCCAGCAACCAAGGACAGCCCAATCAGCCCCAGCATTTT. This chain links TRBV6-5 with TRBJ1-5; D is perhaps TRBD1 (6 bases). The V and J ends lost 7 bases and 3 bases respectively, with 13 bases between them. The CDR3 loop spans 14 amino acids. Germline V gene sequence: CDR1 MNHEY, CDR2 SVGAGI.

The chain has TRBV6-5 and TRBJ2-7, with 7 bases that match TRBD2. Germline V gene lookup returns CDR1 MNHEY and CDR2 SVGAGI. Trimming at V came to 0 bases and at J to 4 bases, leaving 3 bases not matched to a gene. The length of the CDR3 is 14 residues. The CDR3 protein is CASSYSAGRYEQYF. CDR3 nucleotide sequence: TGTGCCAGCAGTTACTCAGCCGGGAGGTACGAGCAGTACTTC.

This clone occurred once. The rearrangement uses TRBV5-1 and TRBJ1-5, with D perhaps matching TRBD1 (6 bases). The CDR3 is 14 amino acids. Looked up from germline, CDR1 is SGHRS and CDR2 is YFSETQ. V lost 0 bases to trimming and J lost 5 bases, with 9 bases between them. CDR3 coding DNA: TGCGCCAGCAGCTTGGAGGGGGTGGATCAGCCCCAGCATTTT. Its translation is CASSLEGVDQPQHF.